These 2 T cell receptor beta chains came from one sample sequenced in a study of post-analysis software for immune sequencing data. Findings and limits, study-wide: Compared with controls, patients had more of five TRBV segments, including TRBV5-6, TRBV5-1 and TRBV20-1.

Unique molecular identifiers were present in the TCR beta cDNA libraries. MiXCR, run by TCRdb on the PCR reads, gives a single entry per CDR3 protein. There are about 770,000 distinct CDR3 sequences in the sample; 35% to 55% occur only once, and roughly 4.4% lies in the top ten. No antigens are known for them. The sequenced material came from blood. Every receptor here comes from a girl between 5 and 17 years old with multiple sclerosis.

The rearrangement uses TRBV3-1 and TRBJ2-7; tentatively, D is TRBD2 (5 bases). The CDR3 sequence is 17 residues long. V was shortened by 4 bases and J by 7 bases, with 26 bases between the two germline ends. Looked up from germline, CDR1 is LGHDT and CDR2 is YNNKEL (reference sequence). The CDR3 coding sequence is TGTGCCAGCAGCCCCACTTTAGCCTCCATGGACTCCGCTGAGCAGTACTTC. Protein: CASSPTLASMDSAEQYF.

The CDR3 DNA reads as TGTGCCACCAGCAAGTTGGCTAACTATGGCTACACCTTC. Amino acid sequence: CATSKLANYGYTF. The J gene is TRBJ1-2, the V gene TRBV15; D is uncertain. The CDR3 loop spans 13 amino acids. The V end was cut by 4 bases, the J end by 0 bases, with 6 bases between. CDR1 is LNHNV, CDR2 YYDKDF, per germline (reference sequence).